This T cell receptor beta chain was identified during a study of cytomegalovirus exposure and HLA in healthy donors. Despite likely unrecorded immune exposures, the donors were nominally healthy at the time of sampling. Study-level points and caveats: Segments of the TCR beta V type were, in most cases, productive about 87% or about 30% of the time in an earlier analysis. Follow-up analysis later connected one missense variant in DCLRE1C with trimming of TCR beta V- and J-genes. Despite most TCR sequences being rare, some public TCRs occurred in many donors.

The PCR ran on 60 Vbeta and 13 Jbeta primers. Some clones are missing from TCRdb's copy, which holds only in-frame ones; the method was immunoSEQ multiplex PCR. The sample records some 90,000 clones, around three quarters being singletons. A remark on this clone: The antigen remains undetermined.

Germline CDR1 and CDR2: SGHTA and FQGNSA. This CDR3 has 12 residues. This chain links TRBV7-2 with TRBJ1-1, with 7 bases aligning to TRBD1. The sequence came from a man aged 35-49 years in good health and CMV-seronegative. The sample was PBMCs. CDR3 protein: CVHRQGNTEAFF. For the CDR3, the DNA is TGTGTCCACAGACAGGGGAACACTGAAGCTTTCTTT.